The rows below give T cell receptor beta chains drawn from one sample of a study of blood T cells in healthy people across ages. MiXCR, run by TCRdb on the 5' RACE reads, gives a single entry per CDR3 protein. The sample has over a million distinct CDR3 sequences, 25% seen once. The same data also contributed to another study, on T cells of mothers and their children.

The sample consisted of blood. The source is a girl aged 2 to 9 in good health. CDR3s include the opening cysteine and the closing phenylalanine or tryptophan. D genes are given only for firm matches. Size tells how often a clone was seen (once, few, many) or the class of an expanded clone, and some rows leave it out.

NA	TRBV5-1	14	TRBJ2-1	NA	TGCGCCAGCAGGTCGGAGGGGGTCTACAATGAGCAGTTCTTC	CASRSEGVYNEQFF
NA	TRBV7-6	13	TRBJ2-7	NA	TGTGCCAGCAGCTTAGTTGTGGGGGACGAGCAGTACTTC	CASSLVVGDEQYF
many	TRBV7-3	15	TRBJ2-2	NA	TGTGCCAGCAGCCGGGGGACGGCCTACACCGGGGAGCTGTTTTTT	CASSRGTAYTGELFF
few	TRBV11-2	15	TRBJ2-7	NA	TGTGCCAGCACCCCGAACCCGGGTCCCGACTACGAGCAGTACTTC	CASTPNPGPDYEQYF
NA	TRBV6-1	16	TRBJ2-3	NA	TGTGCCAGCAGTGTTTACAGGTCTCGATACACAGATACGCAGTATTTT	CASSVYRSRYTDTQYF
few	TRBV7-6	16	TRBJ2-5	NA	TGTGCCAGCAGCCCGAGCCCAGGACAGAGTGTAGAGACCCAGTACTTC	CASSPSPGQSVETQYF
NA	TRBV20-1	12	TRBJ2-5	TRBD2	TGCAGTGGAGGTGGGAGGGAAGAGACCCAGTACTTC	CSGGGREETQYF
few	TRBV18	15	TRBJ1-1	NA	TGTGCCAGCTCACCACGGAGACAGCCGAACGCTGAAGCTTTCTTT	CASSPRRQPNAEAFF
NA	TRBV6-2/TRBV6-3	15	TRBJ2-4	NA	TGTGCCAGCAGTTCACTATCGTCGGCCAAAAACATTCAGTACTTC	CASSSLSSAKNIQYF
few	TRBV5-1	16	TRBJ2-5	NA	TGCGCCAGCAGCTTGAGGTCCCTTTTGTACCAAGAGACCCAGTACTTC	CASSLRSLLYQETQYF
NA	TRBV28	16	TRBJ2-2	TRBD2	TGTGCCAGCAGTCCCTCGACTAGCGGGATTACCGGGGAGCTGTTTTTT	CASSPSTSGITGELFF
many	TRBV11-2	15	TRBJ2-5	TRBD2	TGTGCCAGCAGCTTCCCCCCGGGGGGAAAAGAGACCCAGTACTTC	CASSFPPGGKETQYF
many	TRBV4-2	16	TRBJ2-1	TRBD2	TGTGCCAGCAGCCAAGTCTCCGGGACTAGCGGGAGTGAGGTGTTCTTC	CASSQVSGTSGSEVFF
NA	TRBV7-9	14	TRBJ2-7	NA	TGTGCCAGCAGCAGACCCGGATCTAGGGGCGAGCAGTACTTC	CASSRPGSRGEQYF
NA	TRBV6-5	14	TRBJ2-5	NA	TGTGCCAGCAGTTACTCGGCAGGGATGGAGACCCAGTACTTC	CASSYSAGMETQYF
NA	TRBV28	16	TRBJ1-4	NA	TGTGCCAGCAGTTTCGGGGTAGTGGGGCCAGGTGAAAAACTGTTTTTT	CASSFGVVGPGEKLFF
NA	TRBV12-3/TRBV12-4	15	TRBJ2-5	NA	TGTGCCAGCAGTTTTAACCTTGGATACCAAGAGACCCAGTACTTC	CASSFNLGYQETQYF
NA	TRBV11-3	13	TRBJ2-1	NA	TGTGCCAGCAGCTTAGGGGACTCCAATGAGCAGTTCTTC	CASSLGDSNEQFF
NA	TRBV20-1	13	TRBJ2-7	NA	TGCAGTGCCGAGGGGTCAGCGTCCTACGAGCAGTACTTC	CSAEGSASYEQYF
once	TRBV7-2	19	TRBJ1-1	NA	TGTGCCAGCAGCTTAAAGGAGAGGCTCTGGGAGGTTGGGGACACTGAAGCTTTCTTT	CASSLKERLWEVGDTEAFF
NA	TRBV29-1	15	TRBJ2-1	TRBD2	TGCAGCTTAGCCCTCCGACTAGCGGGGTCCAATGAGCAGTTCTTC	CSLALRLAGSNEQFF
few	TRBV29-1	13	TRBJ2-3	NA	TGCAGCGTTGGAGCGGGTAGCACAGATACGCAGTATTTT	CSVGAGSTDTQYF
few	TRBV12-3/TRBV12-4	13	TRBJ2-5	TRBD1	TGTGCCAGCAGATCGGACAGGACGGAGACCCAGTACTTC	CASRSDRTETQYF
NA	TRBV5-4	13	TRBJ1-2	NA	TGTGCCAGCAGTCCAAGGGGTTCGGATGGCTACACCTTC	CASSPRGSDGYTF
NA	TRBV9	14	TRBJ2-1	NA	TGTGCCAGCAGCGCAGGCAGTGGCGGTAATGAGCAGTTCTTC	CASSAGSGGNEQFF
few	TRBV28	13	TRBJ2-7	TRBD2	TGTGCCAGCAGTTTATTTGGGACTAACGAGCAGTACTTC	CASSLFGTNEQYF
NA	TRBV10-3	13	TRBJ2-7	TRBD1	TGTGCCATCAAGGGGACAGTCTCCTACGAGCAGTACTTC	CAIKGTVSYEQYF
NA	TRBV18	16	TRBJ1-6	TRBD1	TGTGCCAGCACCCCGACAGGGAATGATTATAATTCACCCCTCCACTTT	CASTPTGNDYNSPLHF
NA	TRBV14	14	TRBJ2-7	NA	TGTGCCAGCAGTCCGGACAGAACCCGCTACGAGCAGTACTTC	CASSPDRTRYEQYF
NA	TRBV29-1	16	TRBJ2-6	NA	TGCAGCGTCCGAGGCTGGAGTACTTCTGGGGCCAACGTCCTGACTTTC	CSVRGWSTSGANVLTF
NA	TRBV29-1	13	TRBJ2-7	TRBD1	TGCAGCGTCGAGGGACAGCGGCCCTACGAGCAGTACTTC	CSVEGQRPYEQYF
few	TRBV7-9	14	TRBJ1-2	TRBD1	TGTGCCAGCAGCGCGGGACAGGGGGCGCGCGGCTACACCTTC	CASSAGQGARGYTF
NA	TRBV11-1	16	TRBJ2-3	NA	TGTGCCAGCACCCTAGTGGCTAGTCCAAGCACAGATACGCAGTATTTT	CASTLVASPSTDTQYF
NA	TRBV13	14	TRBJ2-7	NA	TGTGCCAGCAGCCCCGACAGGTTAGGGCACGAGCAGTACTTC	CASSPDRLGHEQYF
NA	TRBV12-3/TRBV12-4	14	TRBJ1-5	TRBD1	TGTGCCAGCAGTCTTGACAGGGGACTTCAGCCCCAGCATTTT	CASSLDRGLQPQHF
few	TRBV5-5	16	TRBJ1-4	NA	TGTGCCAGCATCCCAAGCATGGGGCCAACTAATGAAAAACTGTTTTTT	CASIPSMGPTNEKLFF
NA	TRBV18	15	TRBJ2-5	NA	TGTGCCAGCTCACCACTACCTAGCGTGCGAGAGCCCCAGTACTTC	CASSPLPSVREPQYF
few	TRBV29-1	14	TRBJ2-3	TRBD1	TGCAGCGCTCTGGACAGGGTACTTGTGGATACGCAGTATTTT	CSALDRVLVDTQYF
NA	TRBV29-1	13	TRBJ1-4	NA	TGCAGCGTTGAAGATCTCCAACATGAAAAACTGTTTTTT	CSVEDLQHEKLFF
few	TRBV5-1	14	TRBJ1-2	TRBD1	TGCGCCAGCAGCTTTCAGGGGGACGTAGGCGGCTACACCTTC	CASSFQGDVGGYTF
NA	TRBV29-1	14	TRBJ2-1	TRBD2	TGCAGCGTTCCCGTTTTGCGGGAGTTCAATGAGCAGTTCTTC	CSVPVLREFNEQFF
few	TRBV29-1	12	TRBJ2-7	NA	TGCAGCGTCCGCTCGACAGCTTACGAGCAGTACTTC	CSVRSTAYEQYF
few	TRBV12-3/TRBV12-4	14	TRBJ2-5	NA	TGTGCCAGCACCCCTAGTGGCCGGCAAGAGACCCAGTACTTC	CASTPSGRQETQYF
few	TRBV15	15	TRBJ1-4	NA	TGTGCCACCAGCCCAAAGTGGGAGGAGGAAGAAAAACTGTTTTTT	CATSPKWEEEEKLFF
many	TRBV5-1	14	TRBJ2-5	TRBD1	TGCGCCAGCAGCTTTGAGGGGGCTTGGGAGACCCAGTACTTC	CASSFEGAWETQYF
NA	TRBV12-3/TRBV12-4	11	TRBJ1-2	NA	TGTGCCAGCAGCCATTCCAGGGGCTACACCTTC	CASSHSRGYTF
few	TRBV28	14	TRBJ2-4	NA	TGTGCCAGCAGTTTACCCCTAGCCAAAAACATTCAGTACTTC	CASSLPLAKNIQYF
NA	TRBV18	11	TRBJ2-1	NA	TGTGCCAGCTCACCACCTAAAGAGCAGTTCTTC	CASSPPKEQFF
NA	TRBV20-1	14	TRBJ1-2	NA	TGCAGTGCTAGAGATCTCCCACTCGGCGGTGGCTACATCTTC	CSARDLPLGGGYIF
few	TRBV27	13	TRBJ2-5	NA	TGTGCCAGCAGTTTTGTAGGGCAAGAGACCCAGTACTTC	CASSFVGQETQYF
few	TRBV4-3	15	TRBJ1-2	NA	TGCGCCAGCAGCCCGGCCGATTTCCGGGGCTATGGCTACACCTTC	CASSPADFRGYGYTF
NA	TRBV7-2	15	TRBJ2-1	TRBD2	TGTGCCAGCAGCAGACTCGGACTAGCCGCGGATGAGCAGTTCTTC	CASSRLGLAADEQFF
few	TRBV6-6	15	TRBJ2-7	NA	TGTGCCAGCAGCTACCGCCGGGACAACTACTACGAGCAGTACTTC	CASSYRRDNYYEQYF